The 23 T cell receptor beta chains below were found in one sample sequenced in a study of blood T cells in healthy people across ages. Primed by a sample-barcoded 5' primer and a J-beta primer mix, a second PCR proceeded for about 7 to 12 cycles. TCRdb fed the 5' RACE reads into MiXCR, producing one record per CDR3 protein. The sample carries over a million distinct CDR3 sequences, approximately 26% recorded once. The sample also formed part of further work on T cells of mothers and their children.

Sequencing used blood. The source is a girl aged 2 to 9 in good health.

CDR3 in amino acids: CASSPGGGPPYEQYF. The CDR3, as DNA: TGTGCCAGCAGCCCTGGTGGGGGGCCGCCCTACGAGCAGTACTTC. The rearrangement uses TRBV7-9 and TRBJ2-5, with D perhaps matching TRBD1 or TRBD2 (6 bases each). The end of the DNA aligns better with TRBJ2-7, so the J call may be wrong. CDR3 length: 15 amino acids. CDR1 SEHNR and CDR2 FQNEAQ come from the germline V gene (reference sequence).

This clonotype was picked up many times. This chain joins TRBV9 and TRBJ1-1; D possibly corresponds to TRBD1 (6 bases). Germline values: CDR1 SGDLS, CDR2 YYNGEE. The CDR3 consists of 12 residues. Deletions cut 10 bases from V and 4 bases from J, with 14 bases between. The CDR3 loop is CASGGGGTEAFF. CDR3 nucleotides: TGTGCCTCTGGAGGGGGTGGCACTGAAGCTTTCTTT.

This clonotype was seen a handful of times. The J gene is TRBJ2-3, the V gene TRBV29-1; either TRBD1 or TRBD2 may fit D (5 bases each). This CDR3 comprises 15 residues. The germline V and J ends were trimmed by 4 bases and 5 bases, with 19 bases remaining between them. Germline assignment: CDR1 SQVTM and CDR2 ANQGSEA. The CDR3 bases are TGCAGCGTTGGGGGATCAGGGACCCTTATAGATACGCAGTATTTT. This gives the protein CSVGGSGTLIDTQYF.

The chain recombines TRBV15 with TRBJ2-5, with D possibly TRBD1 on 6 matching bases. Germline-derived CDR1 and CDR2 are LNHNV and YYDKDF (reference sequence). The CDR3 loop spans 15 amino acids. V lost 5 bases and J 1 base, leaving 14 bases between the germline ends. This CDR3 is CATSPWGQLQETQYF. In DNA, the CDR3 is TGTGCCACCAGCCCCTGGGGGCAACTCCAAGAGACCCAGTACTTC.

At least ten counts were recorded for this clonotype. The rearrangement links TRBV21-1 to TRBJ1-5. TRBV21-1 is labeled a pseudogene. The CDR3 runs to 15 residues. DNA for the CDR3: TGTGCCAGCAGCGAGGGGCCTCGGGGCAATCAGCCCCAGCATTTT. Protein sequence: CASSEGPRGNQPQHF.

This clonotype was seen only a few times. The chain uses TRBV21-1 and TRBJ1-2. TRBV21-1 is an annotated pseudogene. This CDR3 is 15 amino acids long. For the CDR3, the DNA is TGTGCCAGCAGCAAAGGCGCAGGGTCTAACTATGGCTACACCTTC. Protein sequence: CASSKGAGSNYGYTF.

Turning to this clonotype: The conserved final phenylalanine or tryptophan is absent from the CDR3, which likely points to a read error. V gene TRBV20-1 combines with J gene TRBJ2-1; TRBD1 is a possible D gene (7 bases). This CDR3 spans 18 amino acids. Trimming left V 3 bases short and J 0 bases short, with 21 bases between. The germline gives CDR1 DFQATT, CDR2 SNEGSKA (reference sequence). CDR3 nucleotides: TGCAGTGCTAGCACCCTTTTGGGTCAGGGGGGCTCCTACAATGAGCAGTTCCTC. It translates to CSASTLLGQGGSYNEQFL.

The rearrangement joins TRBV9 to TRBJ2-5; 8 bases agree with TRBD2. The CDR3 length is 14 residues. Germline V gene data show CDR1 as SGDLS and CDR2 as YYNGEE. The V gene end was trimmed by 6 bases and the J gene end by 5 bases; junction bases not matched to a gene: 9. As DNA, the CDR3 is TGTGCCAGCAATAGCGGGGTCTTGGGTGAGACCCAGTACTTC. Its protein is CASNSGVLGETQYF.

The V and J genes are TRBV7-2 and TRBJ2-3; 13 bases line up with TRBD2. CDR3 length equals 16 residues. V lost 0 bases, J lost 6 bases, and 3 bases stayed unmatched. Germline loops: CDR1 SGHTA, CDR2 FQGNSA. The DNA for the CDR3 is TGTGCCAGCAGCTTAGCCACTAGCGGGGGGGCCGATACGCAGTATTTT. Translating gives CASSLATSGGADTQYF.

The chain has TRBV19 and TRBJ2-7; D perhaps matches TRBD2 (5 bases). Germline CDR1 is LNHDA and CDR2 is SQIVND (reference sequence). Trimming took off 5 bases at V and 4 bases at J, with 21 bases between the two ends. There are 16 residues in the CDR3. The CDR3 DNA is TGTGCCAGTAGTTGGGGAGTTAGCGATGAGGGTTACGAGCAGTACTTC. It translates to CASSWGVSDEGYEQYF.

The rearrangement links TRBV7-9 to TRBJ1-1, with D maybe TRBD1 (5 bases). V was trimmed by 7 bases and J by 3 bases, leaving 12 bases between them. The germline V gene encodes CDR1 SEHNR and CDR2 FQNEAQ (reference sequence). The CDR3 sequence is 13 residues long. The CDR3 loop is CASTWDGDTEAFF. DNA for the CDR3: TGTGCCAGCACGTGGGACGGTGACACTGAAGCTTTCTTT. The full variable domain, completed using reference TRBV7-9 and TRBJ1-1, is DTGVSQNPRHKITKRGQNVTFRCDPISEHNRLYWYRQTLGQGPEFLTYFQNEAQLEKSRLLSDRFSAERPKGSFSTLEIQRTEQGDSAMYLCASTWDGDTEAFFGQGTRLTVV.

This clonotype was counted between two and nine times. This chain uses TRBV7-3 with TRBJ2-2, with D tentatively TRBD2 (6 bases). Germline loops: CDR1 SGHTA, CDR2 FQGTGA. The CDR3 has 18 amino acids. Trimming cost V 5 bases and J 0 bases, with 19 bases left between them. The CDR3 DNA reads as TGTGCCAGCAGCCCCCCACCCTCAGCGGGCGCGAACACCGGGGAGCTGTTTTTT. It yields the protein CASSPPPSAGANTGELFF.

The rearrangement links TRBV6-2 or TRBV6-3 to TRBJ2-5; a weak D match, TRBD1 (6 bases). The assigned J gene may be wrong: the sequence end matches TRBJ2-1 better. From germline, CDR1 is MNHEY and CDR2 SVGEGT. The CDR3 extends over 11 amino acids. The CDR3 bases are TGTGCCAGCAGTAGGGGGATTGAGCAGTTCTTC. This codes for CASSRGIEQFF.

This clonotype has more than one count but fewer than ten. The chain employs TRBV20-1 and TRBJ2-5; D perhaps matches TRBD2 (6 bases). CDR1 DFQATT and CDR2 SNEGSKA come from the germline V gene (reference sequence). This CDR3 comprises 13 residues. V dropped 2 bases and J dropped 9 bases, with 16 bases sitting between them. The CDR3 region has the DNA TGCAGTGCTAGATCCCGGACTAAAAGGGCCCAGTACTTC. This encodes CSARSRTKRAQYF.

This clonotype has only a few counts. This may be a read error: a much more frequent sequence differs by one nucleotide. J is TRBJ2-7 and V is TRBV7-2; D not resolved. Trimming stripped 5 bases from V and 0 bases from J, with 5 bases between. The CDR3 covers 12 residues. Germline lookup yields CDR1 SGHTA and CDR2 FQGNSA. CDR3 sequence: CASSISSYEQYF. For the CDR3, the DNA is TGTGCCAGCAGCATAAGCTCCTACGAGCAGTACTTC. Full variable domain (rest looked up from reference TRBV7-2 and TRBJ2-7): GAGVSQSPSNKVTEKGKDVELRCDPISGHTALYWYRQSLGQGLEFLIYFQGNSAPDKSGLPSDRFSAERTGGSVSTLTIQRTQQEDSAVYLCASSISSYEQYFGPGTRLTVT.

The rearrangement joins TRBV4-1 to TRBJ1-1; perhaps TRBD1 as D (5 bases). Deletions cut 1 base from V and 3 bases from J, with 12 bases between. Germline CDR1 is MGHRA and CDR2 is YSYEKL. This CDR3 is built from 15 residues. The DNA of the CDR3 is TGCGCCAGCAGCCAAGTGAACCTGGGGGACACTGAAGCTTTCTTT. Protein product: CASSQVNLGDTEAFF.

This clonotype was counted a few times. The chain joins TRBV29-1 to TRBJ2-5; 12 bases are a match to TRBD2. The J call is doubtful: the DNA matches TRBJ2-1 better. The CDR3 is 16 amino acids. The germline V gene encodes CDR1 SQVTM and CDR2 ANQGSEA. The CDR3 region is CSVERTSGIYGNEQFF. DNA of the CDR3: TGCAGCGTTGAGCGGACTAGCGGGATATACGGGAATGAGCAGTTCTTC.

This clonotype was seen more than once but under ten times. This chain uses TRBV5-1 with TRBJ2-1; TRBD1 is a possible D gene (5 bases). CDR3 size: 12 residues. CDR1 and CDR2 (germline): SGHRS, YFSETQ. V lost 5 bases to trimming and J lost 4 bases, with 7 bases between them. This chain's CDR3 is CASRQAYNEQFF. The DNA of the CDR3 is TGCGCCAGCAGACAGGCTTACAATGAGCAGTTCTTC.

This chain connects TRBV24-1 to TRBJ2-1; 7 nucleotides align to TRBD1. Germline assignment: CDR1 KGHDR and CDR2 SFDVKD. The length of the CDR3 is 14 residues. The trim removed 3 bases at V and 3 bases at J, leaving 1 base unmatched. This CDR3 reads CATSDGQDYNEQFF. The DNA for the CDR3 is TGTGCCACCAGTGATGGACAGGACTACAATGAGCAGTTCTTC.

This clonotype has just a few counts. The CDR3 loop is CASSLGTLQRTQYF. CDR3 nucleotide sequence: TGTGCCAGCAGCTTAGGGACTCTCCAAAGGACCCAGTACTTC. V is TRBV7-6 and J is TRBJ2-5; D possibly corresponds to TRBD2 (5 bases). The V end lost 1 base, the J end lost 7 bases, and 13 bases lay between the germline ends. This CDR3 is built from 14 residues. Germline lookup yields CDR1 SGHVS and CDR2 FNYEAQ.

The V gene is TRBV19, the J gene TRBJ2-5; the D is unclear. Germline assignment: CDR1 LNHDA and CDR2 SQIVND (reference sequence). Trimming stripped 4 bases from V and 1 base from J, with 13 bases between. This CDR3 spans 15 amino acids. CDR3 bases: TGTGCCAGTAGTACCCCGACGGACCTCCAAGAGACCCAGTACTTC. It encodes CASSTPTDLQETQYF.

This sequence joins TRBV25-1 and TRBJ1-2; D is unclear. The CDR3 contains 14 residues. Trimming cost V 3 bases and J 4 bases, with 12 bases left between them. Germline V lookup: CDR1 MGHDK, CDR2 SYGVNS. The CDR3 protein is CASSEREEIYGYTF. The CDR3 bases are TGTGCCAGCAGTGAGAGGGAAGAAATCTATGGCTACACCTTC.

This clonotype was found a few times. V is TRBV5-1 and J is TRBJ1-1; weak D call: TRBD1 (6 bases). Trimming removed 3 bases at V and 7 bases at J, with 25 bases between. Germline V gives CDR1 SGHRS, CDR2 YFSETQ. The CDR3 loop spans 17 amino acids. The CDR3, as DNA: TGCGCCAGCAGCTCAGCCGGGCCGGGGGGACTACAGGGTGAAGCTTTCTTT. Translated, it gives CASSSAGPGGLQGEAFF.